The 7 T cell receptor beta chains below were found in one sample sequenced in a study of blood T cell repertoires in COVID-19. Assay: immunoSEQ multiplex PCR; the TCRdb copy retains only in-frame clones and omits some. The sample consists of 200,000 or so clones, 80% to 90% of them appearing once. The sequenced sample was PBMCs or T cells enriched from blood (not recorded which). The receptors were sampled from a woman aged 18-35 years in a cohort exposed to, infected with or recovered from COVID-19 (not recorded which).

CDR3 sequence: CASSDLDNEQFF. The DNA of the CDR3 is TGTGCCAGCAGCGACCTAGATAATGAGCAGTTCTTC. The chain employs TRBV11-2 and TRBJ2-1; D is uncertain. This CDR3 contains 12 residues. Deletions cut 5 bases from V and 7 bases from J, with 9 bases between. Germline V gene lookup returns CDR1 SGHAT and CDR2 FQNNGV.

The chain has TRBV21-1 and TRBJ1-5; the table's D gene call, TRBD1, was not cross checked with the DNA. TRBV21-1 is an annotated pseudogene. This CDR3 is built from 14 residues. CDR3 nucleotide sequence: TGTGCCAGCAGCAAAGTTCAGGTACACCAGCCCCAGCATTTT. Amino acid sequence: CASSKVQVHQPQHF.

The rearrangement links TRBV2 to TRBJ1-2, with 7 bases lining up with TRBD1. V was pared by 9 bases and J by 1 base, with 11 bases of the junction left unmatched. This CDR3 comprises 15 residues. Germline CDR1 reads SNHLY; CDR2 reads FYNNEI. The CDR3, as DNA: TGTGCCAGTAGGACAGGCCCAGGATTTAACTATGGCTACACCTTC. It codes for CASRTGPGFNYGYTF.

J is TRBJ2-3 and V is TRBV7-9; 9 bases map to TRBD1. Germline CDR1 reads SEHNR; CDR2 reads FQNEAQ (reference sequence). J lost 0 bases, V lost 6 bases, and 13 bases had no gene match. The CDR3 has 18 residues. CDR3 DNA sequence: TGTGCCAGCAGATCCGTGGGGACAGGGCCTTATAGCACAGATACGCAGTATTTT. Translated: CASRSVGTGPYSTDTQYF.

The chain has TRBV7-9 and TRBJ2-7; TRBD1 might be the D (6 bases). Trimming pared 1 base from V and 3 bases from J, leaving 19 bases between. The germline gives CDR1 SEHNR, CDR2 FQNEAQ (reference sequence). The CDR3 length is 17 residues. DNA for the CDR3: TGTGCCAGCAGCTTAGACCACACAGGGATCACGGACTACGAGCAGTACTTC. Its translation is CASSLDHTGITDYEQYF. Complete variable domain (other parts from reference TRBV7-9 and TRBJ2-7): DTGVSQNPRHKITKRGQNVTFRCDPISEHNRLYWYRQTLGQGPEFLTYFQNEAQLEKSRLLSDRFSAERPKGSFSTLEIQRTEQGDSAMYLCASSLDHTGITDYEQYFGPGTRLTVT.

This chain connects TRBV7-3 to TRBJ2-2, with TRBD2 identical over 7 bases. Germline trimming cut 1 base from V and 1 base from J; bases unmatched to any gene: 0. Germline assignment: CDR1 SGHTA and CDR2 FQGTGA. The CDR3 is 15 amino acids. For the CDR3, the DNA is TGTGCCAGCAGCTTAAGCGGGGGGAACACCGGGGAGCTGTTTTTT. Encoded protein: CASSLSGGNTGELFF.

The rearrangement links TRBV12-3 or TRBV12-4 to TRBJ2-7, with D possibly matching TRBD1 (5 bases). The CDR3 extends over 12 amino acids. Between the trimmed V and J ends, which lost 1 base and 7 bases, there was a span of 8 bases. The CDR3 sequence is CASSLEGREQYF. The CDR3 DNA reads as TGTGCCAGCAGTTTAGAGGGGCGAGAGCAGTACTTC.